The 4 T cell receptor beta chains given below trace back to one sample, sequenced in a study of Graves' ophthalmopathy and Graves' hyperthyroidism. Amplified TCR beta CDR3 regions were obtained using RNA transcripts as template. HTBI primers served in a first-round RT-PCR, which a second-round multiplex PCR followed. TCRdb redid the calling of the multiplex PCR reads with MiXCR, one entry per CDR3 protein. The table has 900,000 to 1,200,000 distinct CDR3 sequences, approximately 35% seen once. Sequencing was done on a sample of peripheral blood or thyroid tissue (not recorded which). Every receptor here comes from an adult man with Graves' hyperthyroidism.

This clonotype was seen ten or more times. V usage is TRBV5-1 and J usage is TRBJ2-2; TRBD2 agrees at 7 bases. The germline V gene has CDR1 SGHRS and CDR2 YFSETQ. V trimming: 1 base; J trimming: 8 bases; junction bases outside the gene matches: 8. CDR3 length: 15 residues. Here the CDR3 DNA reads TGCGCCAGCAGCTTGAGCGGGAAACGGGAAGGGGAGCTGTTTTTT. Translating gives CASSLSGKREGELFF.

The CDR3 region is CASSPTAGTQETQYF. In DNA form, the CDR3 reads TGTGCCAGCAGTCCTACAGCCGGGACTCAAGAGACCCAGTACTTC. The rearrangement links TRBV2 to TRBJ2-5, with D tentatively TRBD2 (6 bases). This CDR3 spans 15 amino acids. The germline V gene has CDR1 SNHLY and CDR2 FYNNEI. V was clipped by 5 bases and J by 2 bases, with 15 bases between them.

This clonotype was recorded a few times. V gene TRBV7-9 combines with J gene TRBJ1-1; D is undetermined. Germline V gene lookup returns CDR1 SEHNR and CDR2 FQNEAQ (reference sequence). The CDR3 is made up of 14 amino acids. The V end lost 7 bases, the J end lost 0 bases, and 12 bases lay between the germline ends. CDR3: CASTVGQMNTEAFF. CDR3 bases: TGTGCCAGCACCGTCGGGCAGATGAACACTGAAGCTTTCTTT.

The genes are TRBV7-2 and TRBJ1-6; 10 bases line up with TRBD1. CDR3 size: 15 residues. Trimming at V came to 6 bases and at J to 9 bases, leaving 8 bases not matched to a gene. Germline V lookup: CDR1 SGHTA, CDR2 FQGNSA. As DNA, the CDR3 is TGTGCCAGCAGTCAGCCGGGACAGGGGTCTTCACCCCTCCACTTT. Translation: CASSQPGQGSSPLHF.